A selection of T cell receptor beta chains follows, all from one sample in a study of T cells in localized non-small cell lung cancer. Data came from immunoSEQ multiplex PCR; TCRdb stores just in-frame clones and leaves some out. The sample lists approximately 81,000 clones; 88% were seen once. Sequences were derived from peripheral blood, sampled before any cancer treatment. All receptors derive from a woman between 35 and 70 years old with stage I squamous cell lung carcinoma. Both conserved end residues are part of each CDR3. The order of the fields is J gene, CDR3 length, V gene, clone size, D gene, CDR3 DNA, CDR3 protein. The D gene is left open where the match is weak. Clone size is given for some rows only: seen once, a few or many times, or a class if the clone is expanded.

TRBJ2-3 15 TRBV5-6 - TRBD2 TGTGCCAGCGCAAAGAGCGGGGGGCCACGCGATACGCAGTATTTT CASAKSGGPRDTQYF
TRBJ2-1 11 TRBV7-9 - - TGTGCCAGCAGCCGGGACAATGAGCAGTTCTTC CASSRDNEQFF
TRBJ1-5 15 TRBV2 - - TGTGCCAGCAGTCGGGAACCCCAGTCGGGTCAGCCCCAGCATTTT CASSREPQSGQPQHF
TRBJ2-2 17 TRBV5-1 - TRBD1 TGCGCCAGCAGCCGATTCCCGGGACAGAGGAACACCGGGGAGCTGTTTTTT CASSRFPGQRNTGELFF
TRBJ1-5 14 TRBV7-2 - - TGTGCCAGCAGACCGGGCCGGGGCGTTCAGCCCCAGCATTTT CASRPGRGVQPQHF
TRBJ1-1 14 TRBV6-5 - TRBD1 TGTGCCAGCAGTCAGGCAGGGGGGAAGACTGAAGCTTTCTTT CASSQAGGKTEAFF
TRBJ2-3 14 TRBV7-9 - TRBD2 TGTGCCAGCAGCAACCGCGGGGGGGCAGATACGCAGTATTTT CASSNRGGADTQYF
TRBJ2-2 15 TRBV6-5 - TRBD1 TGTGCCAGCAGTCACCGCAGGGGGCTGACCGGGGAGCTGTTTTTT CASSHRRGLTGELFF
TRBJ2-5 15 TRBV7-3 - TRBD2 TGTGCCAGCAGCTTAAGGGGGGGATTAGGAGAGACCCAGTACTTC CASSLRGGLGETQYF
TRBJ1-1 15 TRBV5-1 - TRBD1 TGCGCCAGCAGCCCAGAGACAGGGGAGAACACTGAAGCTTTCTTT CASSPETGENTEAFF
TRBJ2-5 15 TRBV18 - TRBD1 TGTGCCAGCTCGCCCGACAGGGGACCACAAGAGACCCAGTACTTC CASSPDRGPQETQYF
TRBJ2-7 18 TRBV4-2 - TRBD2 TGTGCCAGCAGCCAAGATGTGACTAGCGGGGGGGCCGGGTACGAGCAGTACTTC CASSQDVTSGGAGYEQYF
TRBJ1-2 16 TRBV4-1 - - TGCGCCAGCAGCCAAGATACCCAGGGGAATAGGGATGGCTACACCTTC CASSQDTQGNRDGYTF
TRBJ2-5 15 TRBV9 - - TGTGCCAGCAGCGTAGCTAGGGGTTCACAAGAGACCCAGTACTTC CASSVARGSQETQYF
TRBJ1-1 16 TRBV5-1 - TRBD1 TGCGCCAGCAGCGGGACAGTTAGGGAAATGAACACTGAAGCTTTCTTT CASSGTVREMNTEAFF
TRBJ2-7 14 TRBV28 - TRBD1 TGTGCCAGCAGTCCCGGAGACAGGGGGTACGAGCAGTACTTC CASSPGDRGYEQYF
TRBJ2-1 18 TRBV10-1 - TRBD2 TGCGCCATACCCAGACTAGCGGGGGGGCCGGAAGTAGAGAATGAGCAGTTCTTC CAIPRLAGGPEVENEQFF
TRBJ1-3 14 TRBV11-2 - - TGTGCCAGCAGCTTAGAACGTCAAGTGAACACCATATATTTT CASSLERQVNTIYF
TRBJ1-1 13 TRBV7-8 - TRBD1 TGTGCCAGCAGCTGGACAGGGGTCTCTGAAGCTTTCTTT CASSWTGVSEAFF
TRBJ1-1 17 TRBV18 - - TGTGCCAGCTCACCATTCCCGGGCCAAAAAGGGAACACTGAAGCTTTCTTT CASSPFPGQKGNTEAFF
TRBJ2-2 15 TRBV11-1 - TRBD1 TGTGCCAGCAGCGTGACAGGGGTCTACACCGGGGAGCTGTTTTTT CASSVTGVYTGELFF
TRBJ1-1 13 TRBV6-1 - - TGTGCCAGCAGCGGCCGACGAGACACTGAAGCTTTCTTT CASSGRRDTEAFF
TRBJ2-1 18 TRBV30 few - TGTGCCTGGGTGAGGTCTGATTTGGGATTTAGCTCCTACAATGAGCAGTTCTTC CAWVRSDLGFSSYNEQFF
TRBJ2-5 16 TRBV29-1 once TRBD2 TGCAGCGTTCGCACTAGCGGGGGTACCAGGCAAGAGACCCAGTACTTC CSVRTSGGTRQETQYF
TRBJ1-4 12 TRBV7-9 once - TGTGCCAGCAGCTGGAACGAGGAAAAACTGTTTTTT CASSWNEEKLFF
TRBJ1-5 15 TRBV19 once - TGTGCCAGTAGTATGTGGGGGTCGGGCAATCAGCCCCAGCATTTT CASSMWGSGNQPQHF
TRBJ1-5 15 TRBV5-5 - - TGTGCCAGCAGTCGTGGACAGTCTAACTATCAGCCCCAGCATTTT CASSRGQSNYQPQHF
TRBJ1-2 16 TRBV7-8 - - TGTGCCAGCAGCTTAGTGGCGTCAGTAGAGAACTATGGCTACACCTTC CASSLVASVENYGYTF
TRBJ1-3 14 TRBV7-2 once - TGTGCCAGCAGCTTAATTCGTTCTGGAAACACCATATATTTT CASSLIRSGNTIYF
TRBJ1-2 12 TRBV25-1 - - TGTGCCAGCACCCAGACGGGCTATGGCTACACCTTC CASTQTGYGYTF
TRBJ2-3 17 TRBV12-5 once TRBD2 TGTGCTAGTGGTTTGGTACGAGTTAGCGGGACCACAGATACGCAGTATTTT CASGLVRVSGTTDTQYF
TRBJ2-3 15 TRBV4-1 few - TGCGCCAGCAGCCAAGACAGGGCTACCACAGATACGCAGTATTTT CASSQDRATTDTQYF
TRBJ2-3 14 TRBV25-1 - - TGTGCCAGCAGTGGTGAGGGGTGGACAGATACGCAGTATTTT CASSGEGWTDTQYF
TRBJ2-3 16 TRBV7-9 - TRBD1 TGTGCCAGCAGCGGGTCGACAGGGTGGTGGTCAGATACGCAGTATTTT CASSGSTGWWSDTQYF
TRBJ1-3 16 TRBV6-5 - - TGTGCCAGCAGTTACGGCAGGGAAAGCTCTGGAAACACCATATATTTT CASSYGRESSGNTIYF
TRBJ2-7 15 TRBV9 - TRBD2 TGTGCCAGCAGCGTCCTAGCGGGGGTATCTGACGAGCAGTACTTC CASSVLAGVSDEQYF
TRBJ1-1 13 TRBV10-3 - - TGTGCCATCAGTCCGCCCGGTAACACTGAAGCTTTCTTT CAISPPGNTEAFF
TRBJ2-7 15 TRBV30 - TRBD2 TGTGCCTGGACCCCGAAACGGGGGGTAGTCTACGAGCAGTACTTC CAWTPKRGVVYEQYF
TRBJ1-1 13 TRBV7-3 - - TGTGCCAGCAGCACTGACACCGACACTGAAGCTTTCTTT CASSTDTDTEAFF
TRBJ2-5 13 TRBV6-1 - - TGTGCCAGCTGGCCAGGGCACCAAGAGACCCAGTACTTC CASWPGHQETQYF
TRBJ2-7 13 TRBV5-4 - - TGTGCCAGCAGCTCCGGGACTTGGGGCGAGCAGTACTTC CASSSGTWGEQYF
TRBJ2-2 19 TRBV7-9 - TRBD1 TGTGCCAGCAGCGATTTACCGGGACAGGGCATAGGCGGCACCGGGGAGCTGTTTTTT CASSDLPGQGIGGTGELFF